This T cell receptor beta chain was recorded in a study of cytomegalovirus exposure and HLA in healthy donors. Points from the study as a whole: Reports state that TCR beta sequences accurately predicted most subjects' HLA-A and HLA-B alleles.

The CDR3 runs 14 residues. Looked up from germline, CDR1 is SGHRS and CDR2 is YFSETQ. V lost 3 bases and J lost 5, with 11 bases in between. Vbeta (60) and Jbeta (13) primers were used in the PCR. Measured with immunoSEQ multiplex PCR; TCRdb has only the in-frame clones, and not every one. Of some 160,000 clones in the sample, less than 90% were seen once. To note about this clone: Its matching antigen is unknown.

The sequencing sample was made of PBMCs. The clonotype was recovered from a woman aged 18-29 years in good health and CMV-seronegative. V is TRBV5-1 and J is TRBJ2-2; possibly TRBD1 for D (5 bases). The CDR3 spells CASSYLAGTGELFF. Written as DNA, the CDR3 is TGCGCCAGCAGCTACCTGGCAGGGACCGGGGAGCTGTTTTTT.